The 21 T cell receptor beta chains in this list originate from one sample, sequenced in a study of blood T cell repertoires in COVID-19. TCRdb's table, derived via immunoSEQ multiplex PCR, lists solely in-frame clones and lacks some. The repertoire holds some 45,000 clones, with approximately 80% as singletons. The sample consisted of peripheral blood. Source of these receptors: a human donor in a cohort sampled during active COVID-19.

The J gene is TRBJ1-6, the V gene TRBV5-1; 7 bases fit TRBD1. The germline gives CDR1 SGHRS, CDR2 YFSETQ. V shed 4 bases and J 5 bases; nucleotides not matched to a gene: 12. The CDR3 totals 17 residues. The DNA for the CDR3 is TGCGCCAGCAGCCCGCTGACCGGGACAGCCGATAATTCACCCCTCCACTTT. Its protein product is CASSPLTGTADNSPLHF.

This chain links TRBV30 with TRBJ2-5; 8 nucleotides match TRBD2. Losses at the gene ends were 5 bases for V and 2 bases for J; bases not matched to a gene: 4. CDR3 length: 13 amino acids. In germline, CDR1 is GTSNPN, CDR2 SVGIG (reference sequence). The CDR3 DNA reads as TGTGCCTGGGGGTTAGCGGGACAAGAGACCCAGTACTTC. It is translated as CAWGLAGQETQYF.

This clone was detected once. The V and J genes are TRBV6-5 and TRBJ2-7; perhaps TRBD1 as D (6 bases). V dropped 5 bases and J dropped 9 bases, with 20 bases sitting between them. The CDR3 contains 14 residues. Germline V gives CDR1 MNHEY, CDR2 SVGAGI. The CDR3 bases are TGTGCCAGCAGTCCAGGGGACCCTGTGGGCCGGCAGTACTTC. Translated, it gives CASSPGDPVGRQYF.

The sample holds one count of this clone. This sequence joins TRBV11-2 and TRBJ2-1; 10 bases map to TRBD2. V lost 7 bases to trimming and J lost 5 bases; unmatched junction nucleotides: 17. Germline CDR1 and CDR2: SGHAT and FQNNGV. This CDR3 is built from 18 residues. CDR3 DNA sequence: TGTGCCAGCACCTCGGCGGGGCTAGCGGGAGCCATGAACAATGAGCAGTTCTTC. Its protein product is CASTSAGLAGAMNNEQFF.

V and J are TRBV4-3 and TRBJ1-4, with unresolved D. V was clipped by 0 bases and J by 11 bases, with 10 bases between them. Germline V CDR1 and CDR2: LGHNA, YSLEER. The CDR3 is 13 residues long. CDR3 DNA: TGCGCCAGCAGCCAAGAGGAGGCCCAGAAACTGTTTTTT. This codes for CASSQEEAQKLFF.

A note on this clone: One end of the junction fails to match germline, which may point to a read error. The chain is built from TRBV4-2 and TRBJ2-7, with D possibly TRBD2 on 7 matching bases. The CDR3 has 17 residues. Germline V gives CDR1 LGHNA, CDR2 YNFKEQ. DNA for the CDR3: TGTGCCAGCAGCCAGGGGTTGGGGGGGCGCGTCTCCCACGAGCAGTACTTC. Residues: CASSQGLGGRVSHEQYF.

The chain uses TRBV5-4 and TRBJ2-7; weak D call: TRBD2 (7 bases). The length of the CDR3 is 14 residues. V was clipped by 2 bases and J by 10 bases, with 19 bases between them. The germline CDR1 and CDR2 sequences are SGHNT and YYREEE (reference sequence). The CDR3 sequence is CASSLGGDVRGQYF. CDR3 DNA sequence: TGTGCCAGCAGCTTAGGGGGGGACGTACGAGGACAGTACTTC.

The V and J genes are TRBV4-2 and TRBJ2-7; 8 bases match TRBD1. The CDR3 has 15 residues. The germline V gene encodes CDR1 LGHNA and CDR2 YNFKEQ. The V gene end was trimmed by 0 bases and the J gene end by 4 bases; junction bases not matched to a gene: 5. This chain's CDR3 is CASSQDARTGYEQYF. The CDR3 coding sequence is TGTGCCAGCAGCCAAGATGCTAGGACAGGGTACGAGCAGTACTTC.

This rearrangement joins TRBV6-5 to TRBJ1-1; D call uncertain. The V end lost 6 bases, the J end lost 5 bases, and 13 bases lay between the germline ends. CDR1 and CDR2 from the germline V gene are MNHEY and SVGAGI. This CDR3 comprises 13 residues. CDR3 bases: TGTGCCAGCAGGAGGCCAGAGGGTACTGAAGCTTTCTTT. Protein product: CASRRPEGTEAFF.

The table lists this clone with a few counts. The V and J genes are TRBV12-3 or TRBV12-4 and TRBJ1-2; the match to TRBD1 covers 7 bases. After removal of 6 bases from V and 6 bases from J, the junction contained 7 bases not matched to a gene. The CDR3 is 13 amino acids. CDR3 DNA sequence: TGTGCCAGCAGGATGACAGGGAGAGATGGCTACACCTTC. This codes for CASRMTGRDGYTF.

The chain uses TRBV2 and TRBJ1-6; 7 bases align to TRBD1. V shed 6 bases and J 0 bases; nucleotides not matched to a gene: 5. Germline-derived CDR1 and CDR2 are SNHLY and FYNNEI. The CDR3 extends over 16 amino acids. The CDR3 DNA reads TGTGCCAGCAGGGGACAGTTTAGCTCCTATAATTCACCCCTCCACTTT. Translated: CASRGQFSSYNSPLHF.

This chain joins TRBV19 and TRBJ2-7, with 7 bases lining up with TRBD1. The CDR3 runs 14 residues. The V and J ends lost 4 bases and 7 bases, in that order; junction bases with no gene match: 10. Germline assignment: CDR1 LNHDA and CDR2 SQIVND (reference sequence). The CDR3 sequence: CASSKGQNAGEQYF. The CDR3 region has the DNA TGTGCCAGTAGTAAGGGACAGAATGCAGGGGAGCAGTACTTC.

Here the CDR3 reads CASSREVNYGYTF. In DNA, the CDR3 is TGTGCCAGTAGTCGCGAAGTGAACTATGGCTACACCTTC. V usage is TRBV19 and J usage is TRBJ1-2; no reliable D call. Trimming stripped 5 bases from V and 2 bases from J, with 9 bases between. Looked up from germline, CDR1 is LNHDA and CDR2 is SQIVND (reference sequence). The CDR3 length is 13 residues.

The chain employs TRBV11-2 and TRBJ2-3; 7 bases line up with TRBD2. The CDR3 has 16 amino acids. CDR1 and CDR2 from the germline V gene are SGHAT and FQNNGV. The ends lost 1 base at V and 5 bases at J; junction bases unmatched: 9. The CDR3 DNA reads TGTGCCAGCAGCTTAGCGGCTAGCGGTAGTGGAGATACGCAGTATTTT. It yields the protein CASSLAASGSGDTQYF.

This clone was counted a few times. In DNA form, the CDR3 reads TGTGCCAGTAGTCTCGCCAGGGACTGGGGCGATGAGCAGTTCTTC. This sequence encodes CASSLARDWGDEQFF. The chain is built from TRBV19 and TRBJ2-1, with D tentatively TRBD2 (6 bases). The germline V gene has CDR1 LNHDA and CDR2 SQIVND (reference sequence). The germline V and J ends were trimmed by 5 bases and 8 bases, with 19 bases remaining between them. The CDR3 is 15 amino acids.

The J gene is TRBJ2-7, the V gene TRBV11-2, with 13 positions matching TRBD2. This CDR3 region has 16 residues. Germline V gene lookup returns CDR1 SGHAT and CDR2 FQNNGV. The V segment lost 1 base and the J segment 6 bases; nucleotides outside the gene matches: 6. The CDR3 spells CASSLGRTSGRFEQYF. As DNA, the CDR3 is TGTGCCAGCAGCTTAGGTCGGACTAGCGGGAGATTCGAGCAGTACTTC.

This clone appeared many times. The CDR3 DNA follows: TGTGCCTGGAGGGGCCGGGACAGGGGGATCCACGAGCAGTACTTC. Amino acid sequence: CAWRGRDRGIHEQYF. The chain is built from TRBV30 and TRBJ2-7; 11 nucleotides align to TRBD1. The CDR3 runs to 15 residues. In germline, CDR1 is GTSNPN, CDR2 SVGIG (reference sequence). V shed 3 bases and J 5 bases; nucleotides not matched to a gene: 9.

The chain joins TRBV30 to TRBJ1-6; D is possibly TRBD1 (6 bases). Trimming cost V 1 base and J 5 bases, with 12 bases left between them. Looked up from germline, CDR1 is GTSNPN and CDR2 is SVGIG (reference sequence). This CDR3 is built from 15 residues. For the CDR3, the DNA is TGTGCCTGGAGTGAGCGGACAGTAAATAATTCACCCCTCCACTTT. This encodes CAWSERTVNNSPLHF. The whole variable domain, remainder taken from reference TRBV30 and TRBJ1-6, is SQTIHQWPATLVQPVGSPLSLECTVEGTSNPNLYWYRQAAGRGLQLLFYSVGIGQISSEVPQNLSASRPQDRQFILSSKKLLLSDSGFYLCAWSERTVNNSPLHFGNGTRLTVT.

The V gene is TRBV7-8, the J gene TRBJ2-1; 13 bases align to TRBD2. V trimming: 5 bases; J trimming: 3 bases; junction bases outside the gene matches: 7. The CDR3 covers 17 residues. Germline V gives CDR1 SGHVS, CDR2 FQNEAQ. Written as DNA, the CDR3 is TGTGCCAGCAGCCTTTTACGGACTAGCGGGGGCTACAATGAGCAGTTCTTC. It yields the protein CASSLLRTSGGYNEQFF.

This clone was counted a few times. J is TRBJ1-2 and V is TRBV3-1 (or the pseudogene TRBV3-2); D not certain. Germline-derived CDR1 and CDR2 are LGHDT and YNNKEL (reference sequence). The CDR3 contains 14 residues. The V gene lost 6 bases and the J gene lost 1 base, with 12 bases spanning the gap. The CDR3 DNA sequence: TGTGCCAGCAGTCCTTACACGAATAACTATGGCTACACCTTC. The encoded protein is CASSPYTNNYGYTF.

The V call is TRBV7-2, the J call TRBJ1-1; no firm D call. Germline V gene lookup returns CDR1 SGHTA and CDR2 FQGNSA. The CDR3 is 15 amino acids. V shed 0 bases and J shed 0 bases, with 8 bases lying between them. The CDR3 is CASSLALTLNTEAFF. DNA of the CDR3: TGTGCCAGCAGCTTAGCGCTAACTTTGAACACTGAAGCTTTCTTT.